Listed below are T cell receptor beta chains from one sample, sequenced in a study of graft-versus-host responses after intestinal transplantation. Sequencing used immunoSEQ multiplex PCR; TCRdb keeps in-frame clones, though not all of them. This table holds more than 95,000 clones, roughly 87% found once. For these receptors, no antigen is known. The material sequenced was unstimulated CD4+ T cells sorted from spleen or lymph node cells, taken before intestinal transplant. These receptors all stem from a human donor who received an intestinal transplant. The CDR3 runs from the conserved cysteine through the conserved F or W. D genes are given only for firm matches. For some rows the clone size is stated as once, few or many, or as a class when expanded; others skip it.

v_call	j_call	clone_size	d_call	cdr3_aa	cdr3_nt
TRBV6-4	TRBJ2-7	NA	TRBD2	CASSPPGPTSGRLGEQYF	TGTGCCAGCAGTCCCCCGGGCCCGACTAGCGGGAGGTTGGGCGAGCAGTACTTC
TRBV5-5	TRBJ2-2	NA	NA	CASSLVVTQGTGELFF	TGTGCCAGCAGCTTGGTGGTGACTCAAGGCACCGGGGAGCTGTTTTTT
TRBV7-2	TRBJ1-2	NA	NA	CASSLGGEYGYTF	TGTGCCAGCAGCTTAGGAGGGGAGTATGGCTACACCTTC
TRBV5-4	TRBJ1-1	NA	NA	CASSLVRNTEAFF	TGTGCCAGCAGCTTGGTTAGGAACACTGAAGCTTTCTTT
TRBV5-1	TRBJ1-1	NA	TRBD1	CASSFDRGNTEAFF	TGCGCCAGCAGCTTCGACAGGGGCAACACTGAAGCTTTCTTT
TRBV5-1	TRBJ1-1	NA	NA	CASTLGPSTPNTEAFF	TGCGCCAGCACCTTGGGGCCATCCACCCCGAACACTGAAGCTTTCTTT
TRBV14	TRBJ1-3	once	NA	CASSRQVGNTIYF	TGTGCCAGCAGCCGACAGGTTGGAAACACCATATATTTT
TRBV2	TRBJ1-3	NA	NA	CASSPTGFSGNTIYF	TGTGCCAGCAGCCCTACGGGATTCTCTGGAAACACCATATATTTT
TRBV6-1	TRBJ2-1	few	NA	CASSDSTGEVGEQFF	TGTGCCAGCAGTGATTCGACGGGAGAGGTCGGTGAGCAGTTCTTC
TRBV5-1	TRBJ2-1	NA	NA	CASSLEQANEQFF	TGCGCCAGCAGCTTGGAACAAGCTAATGAGCAGTTCTTC
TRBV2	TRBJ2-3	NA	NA	CASSRTDTQYF	TGTGCCAGCAGTCGCACAGATACGCAGTATTTT
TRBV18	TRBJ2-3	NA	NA	CASSQSGDITDTQYF	TGTGCCAGCTCCCAGAGCGGAGACATCACAGATACGCAGTATTTT
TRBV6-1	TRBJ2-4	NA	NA	CASSRGDSGNIQYF	TGTGCCAGCAGTAGGGGGGACAGCGGGAACATTCAGTACTTC
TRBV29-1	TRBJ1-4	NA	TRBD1	CSGIQGANEKLFF	TGCAGCGGAATACAGGGGGCAAATGAAAAACTGTTTTTT
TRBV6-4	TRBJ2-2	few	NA	CASSEGTGELFF	TGTGCCAGCAGTGAGGGCACCGGGGAGCTGTTTTTT
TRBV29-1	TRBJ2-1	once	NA	CSVLLGLNEQFF	TGCAGCGTTCTCCTAGGGCTTAATGAGCAGTTCTTC
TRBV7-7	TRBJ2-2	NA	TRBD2	CASSPTSGSAGELFF	TGTGCCAGCAGCCCTACTAGCGGGAGTGCCGGGGAGCTGTTTTTT
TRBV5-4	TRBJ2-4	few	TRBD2	CASSSKREAKNIQYF	TGTGCCAGCAGCTCAAAGCGGGAAGCCAAAAACATTCAGTACTTC
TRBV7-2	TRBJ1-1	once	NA	CASSLDRYTEAFF	TGTGCCAGCAGCTTAGATAGGTACACTGAAGCTTTCTTT
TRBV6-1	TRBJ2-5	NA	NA	CASRRTAQETQYF	TGTGCCAGCAGGAGGACAGCCCAAGAGACCCAGTACTTC
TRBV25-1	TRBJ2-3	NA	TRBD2	CASSESSGSTDTQYF	TGTGCCAGCAGTGAATCTAGCGGGAGCACAGATACGCAGTATTTT
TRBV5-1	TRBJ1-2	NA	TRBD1	CASRHGTGGLNYGYTF	TGCGCCAGCAGACACGGGACAGGGGGCCTCAACTATGGCTACACCTTC
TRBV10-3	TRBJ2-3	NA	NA	CAIRGVSTDTQYF	TGTGCCATCAGGGGCGTTAGCACAGATACGCAGTATTTT
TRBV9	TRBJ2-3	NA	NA	CASSPTDRGSDTDTQYF	TGTGCCAGCAGCCCTACGGACCGAGGGTCGGACACAGATACGCAGTATTTT
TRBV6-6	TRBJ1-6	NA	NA	CASSYQFSSYNSPLHF	TGTGCCAGCAGTTACCAGTTTAGCTCCTATAATTCACCCCTCCACTTT
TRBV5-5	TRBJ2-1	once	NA	CASSLGSGYNEQFF	TGTGCCAGCAGCTTGGGTTCAGGTTACAATGAGCAGTTCTTC
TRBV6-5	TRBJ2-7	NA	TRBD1	CASSYEGASSYEQYF	TGTGCCAGCAGTTACGAGGGGGCGTCATCCTACGAGCAGTACTTC
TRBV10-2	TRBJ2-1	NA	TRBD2	CASSGGGSEQFF	TGCGCCAGCAGTGGGGGGGGGTCTGAGCAGTTCTTC
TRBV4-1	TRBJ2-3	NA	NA	CASSQGVSGAPGADTQYF	TGCGCCAGCAGCCAAGGGGTCAGTGGCGCCCCTGGGGCAGATACGCAGTATTTT
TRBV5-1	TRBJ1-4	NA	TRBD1	CASSRSGTGEEKLFF	TGCGCCAGCAGCCGGTCCGGGACAGGGGAGGAAAAACTGTTTTTT
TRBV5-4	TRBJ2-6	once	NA	CASLLSGHSGANVLTF	TGTGCCAGCCTTCTGAGCGGCCACTCTGGGGCCAACGTCCTGACTTTC
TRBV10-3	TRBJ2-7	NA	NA	CAIRTDSYEQYF	TGTGCCATCAGGACAGACTCCTACGAGCAGTACTTC
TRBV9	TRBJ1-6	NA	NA	CASSNQGRRDSPLHF	TGTGCCAGCAGTAACCAGGGGAGGCGGGATTCACCCCTCCACTTT
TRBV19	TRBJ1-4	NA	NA	CASSITGFNEKLFF	TGTGCCAGTAGTATCACAGGTTTTAATGAAAAACTGTTTTTT
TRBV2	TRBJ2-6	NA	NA	CASRTFSGANVLTF	TGTGCCAGCAGGACATTCTCTGGGGCCAACGTCCTGACTTTC
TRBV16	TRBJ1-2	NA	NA	CASSQSIQANYGYTF	TGTGCCAGCAGCCAATCGATACAGGCCAACTATGGCTACACCTTC
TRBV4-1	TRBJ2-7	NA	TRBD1	CASSQGRPGTGVSYEQYF	TGCGCCAGCAGCCAAGGTCGCCCAGGGACAGGGGTTTCCTACGAGCAGTACTTC
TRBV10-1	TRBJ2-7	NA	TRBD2	CASSATSGRGYEQYF	TGCGCCAGCAGCGCGACTAGCGGGAGAGGGTACGAGCAGTACTTC
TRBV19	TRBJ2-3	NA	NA	CASSIDYTDTQYF	TGTGCCAGTAGTATCGACTACACAGATACGCAGTATTTT
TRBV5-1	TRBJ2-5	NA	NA	CASSLGAGQETQYF	TGCGCCAGCAGCTTGGGGGCAGGACAAGAGACCCAGTACTTC
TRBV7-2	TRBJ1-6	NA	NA	CASSPDGNSPLHF	TGTGCCAGCAGCCCTGACGGAAATTCACCCCTCCACTTT
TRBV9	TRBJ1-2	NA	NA	CASSLGGDGGYTF	TGTGCCAGCAGCCTGGGGGGGGACGGGGGCTACACCTTC
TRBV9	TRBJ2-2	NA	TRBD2	CASSVAGAGGPGGELFF	TGTGCCAGCAGCGTAGCTGGGGCGGGAGGGCCCGGCGGGGAGCTGTTTTTT
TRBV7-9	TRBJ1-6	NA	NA	CASSLGNYNSPLHF	TGTGCCAGCAGCTTAGGGAACTATAATTCACCCCTCCACTTT
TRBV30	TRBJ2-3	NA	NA	CAWSVEGTQYF	TGTGCCTGGAGTGTGGAAGGTACGCAGTATTTT
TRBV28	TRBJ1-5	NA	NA	CASSLSDQPQHF	TGTGCCAGCAGTTTATCTGATCAGCCCCAGCATTTT
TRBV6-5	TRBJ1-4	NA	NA	CASHRAQNEKLFF	TGTGCCAGTCACCGGGCCCAAAATGAAAAACTGTTTTTT
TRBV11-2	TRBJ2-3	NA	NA	CASSLRGHTQYF	TGTGCCAGCAGCTTACGAGGTCATACGCAGTATTTT
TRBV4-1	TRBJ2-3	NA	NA	CASSQAGLYTDTQYF	TGCGCCAGCAGCCAAGCGGGGCTTTACACAGATACGCAGTATTTT
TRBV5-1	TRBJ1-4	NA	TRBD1	CASSQTTGTGGGNEKLFF	TGCGCCAGCAGCCAAACAACCGGGACAGGGGGCGGGAATGAAAAACTGTTTTTT
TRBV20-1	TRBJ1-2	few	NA	CSARHYGYTF	TGCAGTGCTAGACACTATGGCTACACCTTC
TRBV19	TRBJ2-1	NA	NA	CASRAGRSHEQFF	TGTGCCAGTCGGGCAGGGCGGTCCCATGAGCAGTTCTTC